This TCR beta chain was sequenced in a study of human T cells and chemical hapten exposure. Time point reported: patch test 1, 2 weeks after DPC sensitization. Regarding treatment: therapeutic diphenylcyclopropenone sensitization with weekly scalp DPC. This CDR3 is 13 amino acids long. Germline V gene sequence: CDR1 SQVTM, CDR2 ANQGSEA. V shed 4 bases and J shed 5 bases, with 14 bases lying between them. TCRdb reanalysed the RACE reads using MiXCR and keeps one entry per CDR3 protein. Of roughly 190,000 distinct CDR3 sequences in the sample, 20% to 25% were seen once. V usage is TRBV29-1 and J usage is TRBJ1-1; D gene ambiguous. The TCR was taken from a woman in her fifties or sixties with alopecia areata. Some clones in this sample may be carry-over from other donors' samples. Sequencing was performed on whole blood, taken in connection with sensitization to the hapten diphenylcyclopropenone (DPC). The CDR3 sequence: CSVVESGGTEAFF. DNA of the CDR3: TGCAGCGTTGTGGAGTCTGGCGGGACTGAAGCTTTCTTT.